The clone carrying this TCR beta chain has just one count. This sample was included in a study of blood T cells in healthy people across ages. This CDR3 is built from 12 residues. CDR1 is MDHEN and CDR2 is SYDVKM in the germline V gene. PCR was performed a second time for about 7 to 11 cycles using a sample-barcoded 5' primer and a J-beta primer mix. Each CDR3 protein is one row after TCRdb ran MiXCR on the 5' RACE reads. The table has roughly 700,000 distinct CDR3 sequences, 49% seen once. Sequenced sample: blood. The rearrangement links TRBV28 to TRBJ2-5; D not resolved. The J call may be in error: the DNA end matches TRBJ2-7 better. The TCR originated in a woman aged 60-75 years in good health. In nucleotides, the CDR3 is TGTGCCAGCAGAGAATCCAGGAGCGAGCAGTACTTC. Translating gives CASRESRSEQYF.